Listed here are 20 T cell receptor beta chains from one sample, sequenced in a study of type 1 and type 2 diabetes patients. Genomic DNA was the PCR template. A primer set of 30 forward and 13 reverse primers amplified the CDR3. TCRdb passed the multiplex PCR reads through MiXCR, listing each CDR3 protein once. The sample holds approximately 260,000 distinct CDR3 sequences, around 47% seen once. Sequences were obtained from peripheral blood mononuclear cells (PBMCs). Receptors were obtained from a young man with type 2 diabetes.

The chain employs TRBV20-1 and TRBJ2-1; 10 nucleotides match TRBD2. CDR1 is DFQATT and CDR2 is SNEGSKA in the germline V gene (reference sequence). The CDR3 length is 14 residues. V was pared by 5 bases and J by 9 bases, with 10 bases of the junction left unmatched. The CDR3 nucleotides are TGCAGTGCTCCCGGGGGTAGCGGGGGGTTTGAGCAGTTCTTC. It yields the protein CSAPGGSGGFEQFF.

V is TRBV9 and J is TRBJ2-1; 7 nucleotides agree with TRBD2. V lost 4 bases, J lost 4 bases, and 5 bases stayed unmatched. CDR1 SGDLS and CDR2 YYNGEE come from the germline V gene. The CDR3 totals 14 residues. CDR3 residues: CASSSGTYYNEQFF. CDR3 coding DNA: TGTGCCAGCAGCAGCGGGACTTATTACAATGAGCAGTTCTTC.

This clonotype was counted between two and nine times. The chain couples TRBV7-2 to TRBJ1-2; no firm D call. This CDR3 is 15 amino acids long. V lost 2 bases, J lost 4 bases, and 14 bases lay in between. CDR1 is SGHTA and CDR2 is FQGNSA in the germline V gene. The CDR3 reads CASSLYALGGYGYTF. The CDR3 DNA reads as TGTGCCAGCAGCTTATACGCTCTGGGTGGCTATGGCTACACCTTC.

The J gene is TRBJ2-3, the V gene TRBV5-1, with D tentatively TRBD2 (6 bases). Between the trimmed V and J ends, which lost 0 bases and 6 bases, there was a span of 20 bases. There are 17 residues in the CDR3. Germline V gene lookup returns CDR1 SGHRS and CDR2 YFSETQ. The CDR3 DNA sequence: TGCGCCAGCAGCTTGGCCGGGGGAGAGGCCCCCCGTGATACGCAGTATTTT. It is translated as CASSLAGGEAPRDTQYF. The entire variable domain, with the rest obtained from reference TRBV5-1 and TRBJ2-3, is as follows: KAGVTQTPRYLIKTRGQQVTLSCSPISGHRSVSWYQQTPGQGLQFLFEYFSETQRNKGNFPGRFSGRQFSNSRSEMNVSTLELGDSALYLCASSLAGGEAPRDTQYFGPGTRLTVL.

V usage is TRBV2 and J usage is TRBJ1-5, with TRBD1 as a possible D gene (5 bases). Looked up from germline, CDR1 is SNHLY and CDR2 is FYNNEI. The V end lost 5 bases, the J end lost 4 bases, and 12 bases lay between the germline ends. CDR3 length: 14 amino acids. The CDR3 reads CASSLTGTNQPQHF. DNA of the CDR3: TGTGCCAGCAGTCTTACAGGTACAAATCAGCCCCAGCATTTT. Full variable domain (remainder filled in from reference TRBV2 and TRBJ1-5): EPEVTQTPSHQVTQMGQEVILRCVPISNHLYFYWYRQILGQKVEFLVSFYNNEISEKSEIFDDQFSVERPDGSNFTLKIRSTKLEDSAMYFCASSLTGTNQPQHFGDGTRLSIL.

This clonotype was seen a few times. The chain uses TRBV29-1 and TRBJ2-7, with D possibly TRBD2 on 5 matching bases. Germline values: CDR1 SQVTM, CDR2 ANQGSEA. The CDR3 totals 16 residues. V was shortened by 6 bases and J by 2 bases, with 23 bases between the two germline ends. CDR3 region: CSVVAGPGRLAYEQYF. The CDR3 nucleotides read TGCAGCGTAGTTGCTGGCCCGGGAAGGTTGGCCTACGAGCAGTACTTC.

This chain links TRBV12-3 or TRBV12-4 with TRBJ2-7, with D possibly TRBD2 on 5 matching bases. There are 20 residues in the CDR3. V lost 6 bases and J lost 2, with 32 bases in between. CDR3 protein: CASSSLGGLEDGSTPYEQYF. CDR3 DNA: TGTGCCAGCAGCTCATTAGGAGGACTTGAGGATGGGTCAACCCCCTACGAGCAGTACTTC.

The chain recombines TRBV2 with TRBJ2-5; D assignment may be TRBD1 or TRBD2 (6 bases each). The end of the DNA fits TRBJ2-1 better, so the J call may be wrong. The V gene's germline CDR1 is SNHLY and CDR2 FYNNEI. CDR3 size: 16 residues. The CDR3 region has the DNA TGTGCCAGCAGCTTAAACAGGGCCCCGCGGGGCAATGAGCAGTTCTTC. Translation: CASSLNRAPRGNEQFF.

This clonotype turned up a few times. The J gene is TRBJ1-2, the V gene TRBV28, with D maybe TRBD1 (6 bases). V lost 7 bases and J lost 5, with 14 bases in between. The CDR3 is 13 amino acids. Germline CDR1 MDHEN, CDR2 SYDVKM. In DNA form, the CDR3 reads TGTGCCAGCATTGAAGGACAGCATTATGGCTACACCTTC. Its protein product is CASIEGQHYGYTF.

This clonotype has just a few counts. This chain links TRBV7-2 with TRBJ2-3; D remains unclear. Trimming removed 2 bases at V and 3 bases at J, with 9 bases between. The CDR3 sequence is 14 residues long. Germline lookup yields CDR1 SGHTA and CDR2 FQGNSA. The chain's CDR3 is CASSLLGWTDTQYF. The CDR3 bases are TGTGCCAGCAGCTTACTAGGTTGGACAGATACGCAGTATTTT.

Details on this clonotype: It is likely a read error, because the conserved phenylalanine at the end of the CDR3 is missing. V is TRBV19 and J is TRBJ2-7, with TRBD1 matching 8 bases. The trim removed 5 bases at V and 2 bases at J, leaving 8 bases unmatched. The CDR3 totals 15 residues. Per germline, CDR1 LNHDA and CDR2 SQIVND (reference sequence). CDR3 sequence (DNA): TGTGCCAGTAGTTCGCGGGACAGGTCCACCTACGAGCAGTACCTC. Protein product: CASSSRDRSTYEQYL.

The CDR3 coding sequence is TGTGCCAGCATAGGAACGGCTCGGGCCCCTGAAGCTTTCTTT. Translation: CASIGTARAPEAFF. The genes are TRBV25-1 and TRBJ1-1, with D uncertain. Germline CDR1 MGHDK, CDR2 SYGVNS. V shed 7 bases and J shed 6 bases, with 18 bases lying between them. The CDR3 runs 14 residues.

On this clonotype itself: At one boundary the junction diverges from the germline segment, which might be a read error. The CDR3 region has the DNA TGTGCCAGTAGCGCCGGGCCCTCCTACGAGCAGAACTTC. This gives the protein CASSAGPSYEQNF. The genes are TRBV19 and TRBJ2-7; unclear D gene. The CDR3 consists of 13 residues. The germline V gene has CDR1 LNHDA and CDR2 SQIVND (reference sequence). Full variable domain (rest looked up from reference TRBV19 and TRBJ2-7): DGGITQSPKYLFRKEGQNVTLSCEQNLNHDAMYWYRQDPGQGLRLIYYSQIVNDFQKGDIAEGYSVSREKKESFPLTVTSAQKNPTAFYLCASSAGPSYEQNFGPGTRLTVT.

In this sample, this clonotype turned up once. The CDR3 bases are TGCGCCAGCAGCTTGGCGGGCTCGAGGTGGAATTCACCCCTCCACTTT. This translates into CASSLAGSRWNSPLHF. The genes are TRBV5-1 and TRBJ1-6; D gene ambiguous. This CDR3 comprises 16 residues. Germline CDR1 SGHRS, CDR2 YFSETQ. V was pared by 0 bases and J by 7 bases, with 14 bases between.

This chain connects TRBV2 to TRBJ1-1; the D gene is possibly TRBD1 (5 bases). The CDR3 sequence is 11 residues long. Germline CDR1 SNHLY, CDR2 FYNNEI. V was cut by 6 bases and J by 11 bases, with 13 bases left in between. The CDR3 is CASRGRLTAFF. The CDR3 DNA is TGTGCCAGCAGGGGACGGCTCACTGCTTTCTTT.

The chain recombines TRBV19 with TRBJ2-7; the D gene is possibly TRBD2 (5 bases). V was trimmed by 3 bases and J by 6 bases, leaving 15 bases between them. The length of the CDR3 is 14 residues. CDR1 and CDR2 from the germline V gene are LNHDA and SQIVND (reference sequence). CDR3 DNA: TGTGCCAGTAGTATTGCGGGCACAGTCGGCGAGCAGTACTTC. Its translation: CASSIAGTVGEQYF. The complete variable domain, with remaining parts taken from reference TRBV19 and TRBJ2-7, reads DGGITQSPKYLFRKEGQNVTLSCEQNLNHDAMYWYRQDPGQGLRLIYYSQIVNDFQKGDIAEGYSVSREKKESFPLTVTSAQKNPTAFYLCASSIAGTVGEQYFGPGTRLTVT.

The chain is built from TRBV7-8 and TRBJ2-1; 11 bases are a match to TRBD1. With 1 base clipped from V and 5 bases from J, the junction kept 7 bases outside the gene matches. The CDR3 extends over 17 amino acids. CDR1 and CDR2 from the germline V gene are SGHVS and FQNEAQ. This CDR3 reads CASSLEWDRGYNNEQFF. The CDR3, as DNA: TGTGCCAGCAGCTTAGAGTGGGACAGGGGGTACAACAATGAGCAGTTCTTC.

In its sample, this clonotype was seen a few times. The chain couples TRBV19 to TRBJ1-2, with a possible D match to TRBD1 (5 bases). Germline V lookup: CDR1 LNHDA, CDR2 SQIVND (reference sequence). This CDR3 has 14 amino acids. The V end lost 4 bases, the J end lost 2 bases, and 11 bases lay between the germline ends. CDR3 in DNA: TGTGCCAGTAGTAGCCCGGGGCCCAACTATGGCTACACCTTC. Translating it yields CASSSPGPNYGYTF.

The CDR3 sequence: CASSGTGGSLDGYTF. CDR3 nucleotides: TGTGCCAGCAGCGGGACAGGGGGCAGTTTGGATGGCTACACCTTC. V and J are TRBV25-1 and TRBJ1-2; 12 bases are a match to TRBD1. With 6 bases clipped from V and 6 bases from J, the junction kept 8 bases outside the gene matches. The length of the CDR3 is 15 residues. The germline gives CDR1 MGHDK, CDR2 SYGVNS.

The chain carries TRBV10-3 and TRBJ2-7; TRBD2 might be the D (6 bases). V was pared by 4 bases and J by 6 bases, with 16 bases between. The germline CDR1 and CDR2 sequences are ENHRY and SYGVKD. This CDR3 comprises 14 residues. In nucleotides, the CDR3 is TGTGCCATCAGTGCAAGACTAGAAGGATTCGAGCAGTACTTC. This codes for CAISARLEGFEQYF.